This entry describes one T cell receptor (beta chain). This receptor's antigen is unknown. No much larger clone exists at a distance of one base, and base qualities are not known. This entry comes from a study of cytomegalovirus exposure and HLA in healthy donors (dated by TCRdb to the late 2010s). Study-level background: The 550 to 750 repertoires of the first cohort and the approximately 110 validation repertoires were produced on the same platform, according to a later analysis. The study aimed to test whether signatures of past pathogen exposure could be identified by cataloging public T cell receptors. A separate validation cohort of about 110 different subjects was used in addition to the approximately 610-subject first cohort. To predict cytomegalovirus infection status, the study brought together high-throughput TCR immunosequencing, statistical association of individual TCRs with disease status, and machine learning.

Libraries were prepared through the immunoSEQ multiplex PCR assay. The study's own analysis went as follows. To diagnose cytomegalovirus status from the catalog of TCR beta chain sequences, a statistical classification framework was built. Imported from immuneACCESS, the table was reduced by TCRdb to in-frame sequences with V and J called. These copies leave out some clones; in studies compared against another copy, an unresolved V gene accounts for under half, and the cause of the remainder is not known. V, J and clone size were drawn from that table, and D and trimming were deduced from the DNA. Counted in this sample were under 70,000 clones; approximately 90% of them appeared once. The ten biggest clones cover approximately 1.7% of the sample. The donors belonged to the validation cohort of around 130 subjects, which was separate from the roughly 670-subject first cohort. Results the study describes overall, beyond this receptor: Most TCR sequences were seen in very few donors, while some public TCRs were found in many individuals. The study gave a list of roughly 150 TCR beta chains associated with cytomegalovirus. Of the cluster scores, approximately 94% were above 0 in a later analysis, which found that TCRs clustered in the first cohort also tended to co-occur in the approximately 110 validation repertoires. A few of the identified cytomegalovirus-associated TCR beta chains were confirmed in vitro to be specific for cytomegalovirus antigens. The validation cohort had no HLA typing available for a later analysis, so co-occurrence within that cohort was assessed over all 120 or so repertoires. It was suggested by the authors that the approach could potentially be generalized to other disease states and immunological phenotypes. Cytomegalovirus status was reported to be diagnosed by the classifier with high specificity and sensitivity in both the original and validation cohorts.

CDR1 and CDR2 (SGHTA, FQGNSA) derive from the germline V gene. From its cysteine to its phenylalanine, the CDR3 spans 15 amino acids. Only the CDR3 portion is preserved as DNA: 45 bases, with reading frame beginning at the first base. V and J are trimmed by 2 bases and 7 bases, and the gene matches miss 6 bases of the junction. The sequence links TRBV7-2 to TRBJ2-3; the central 10 bases match TRBD2. The TCR originated in a woman under 30 in good health and CMV-seronegative. Sequencing was performed on PBMCs. The base sequence is TGTGCCAGCAGCTTACGGGTTAGCGGGGGGAATACGCAGTATTTT. Translated, it gives CASSLRVSGGNTQYF.